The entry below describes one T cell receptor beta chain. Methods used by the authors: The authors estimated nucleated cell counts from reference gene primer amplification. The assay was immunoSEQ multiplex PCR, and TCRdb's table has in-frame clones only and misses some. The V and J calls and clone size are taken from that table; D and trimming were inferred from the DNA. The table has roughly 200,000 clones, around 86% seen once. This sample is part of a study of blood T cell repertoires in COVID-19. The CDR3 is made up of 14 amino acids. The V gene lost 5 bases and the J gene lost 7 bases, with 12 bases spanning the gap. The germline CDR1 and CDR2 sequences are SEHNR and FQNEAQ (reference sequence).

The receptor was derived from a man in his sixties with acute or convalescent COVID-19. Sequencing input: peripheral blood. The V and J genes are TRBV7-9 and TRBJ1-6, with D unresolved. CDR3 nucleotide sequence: TGTGCCAGCAGCATGACTATTTCCAATTCACCCCTCCACTTT. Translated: CASSMTISNSPLHF. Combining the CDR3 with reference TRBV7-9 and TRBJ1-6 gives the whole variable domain DTGVSQNPRHKITKRGQNVTFRCDPISEHNRLYWYRQTLGQGPEFLTYFQNEAQLEKSRLLSDRFSAERPKGSFSTLEIQRTEQGDSAMYLCASSMTISNSPLHFGNGTRLTVT.